This TCR beta chain was documented in a study of blood T cells in healthy people across ages. The authors ran a second PCR of about 6 to 11 cycles using a sample-barcoded 5' primer and a J-beta primer mix. MiXCR, run by TCRdb on the 5' RACE reads, gives a single entry per CDR3 protein. Here the sample spans about 1.4 million distinct CDR3 sequences, around 59% being singletons. For this clonotype: Its target is not known.

CDR1 ENHRY and CDR2 SYGVKD come from the germline V gene. The CDR3 is made up of 13 amino acids. Trimming stripped 0 bases from V and 5 bases from J, with 8 bases between. Study-wide points: Strong correlation existed between TCR beta diversity and naive T cell percentage. Age advanced and TCR beta diversity per million T cells fell, roughly linearly.

The sequencing input was blood. This clonotype originated in a man younger than 30 in good health. The chain is built from TRBV10-3 and TRBJ2-7; a possible D gene is TRBD1 (5 bases). CDR3 sequence (DNA): TGTGCCATCAGTGAGTCAAGGGGAAACGAGCAGTACTTC. As protein: CAISESRGNEQYF.